These 4 T cell receptor beta chains came from one sample sequenced in a study of blood T cell repertoires in COVID-19. The data were produced by immunoSEQ multiplex PCR, yet TCRdb's version contains in-frame clones alone and is incomplete. This sample carries approximately 250,000 clones, approximately 90% of them seen once, and the ten largest clones take 2%. Sequencing used PBMCs or T cells enriched from blood (not recorded which). These receptor sequences come from a woman aged 60-75 years in a cohort exposed to, infected with or recovered from COVID-19 (not recorded which).

This chain uses TRBV27 with TRBJ1-5; 9 bases are shared with TRBD1. Germline-derived CDR1 and CDR2 are MNHEY and SMNVEV (reference sequence). CDR3 length equals 18 residues. Germline trimming cut 3 bases from V and 0 bases from J; bases unmatched to any gene: 9. The CDR3 spells CASSFVAGTGFSNQPQHF. CDR3 in DNA: TGTGCCAGCAGTTTCGTCGCCGGGACAGGGTTTAGCAATCAGCCCCAGCATTTT.

The chain joins TRBV29-1 to TRBJ2-7; 7 nucleotides match TRBD1. V lost 6 bases, J lost 2 bases, and 10 bases stayed unmatched. Germline CDR1 and CDR2: SQVTM and ANQGSEA. There are 14 residues in the CDR3. In DNA, the CDR3 is TGCAGCGTCCTCCTACAGGGGAGCCCCTACGAGCAGTACTTC. Its translation: CSVLLQGSPYEQYF.

The chain uses TRBV7-9 and TRBJ2-2; tentatively, D is TRBD2 (5 bases). CDR1 and CDR2 (germline): SEHNR, FQNEAQ (reference sequence). This CDR3 region has 12 residues. V was clipped by 4 bases and J by 6 bases, with 6 bases between them. The CDR3: CASSSGSGELFF. In DNA, the CDR3 is TGTGCCAGCAGCTCGGGGTCCGGGGAGCTGTTTTTT.

The rearrangement joins TRBV15 to TRBJ2-4, with 7 bases identical to TRBD1. Germline CDR1 reads LNHNV; CDR2 reads YYDKDF (reference sequence). With 4 bases clipped from V and 1 base from J, the junction kept 16 bases outside the gene matches. The CDR3 contains 19 residues. The CDR3 loop is CATSKERVQGDRAKNIQYF. For the CDR3, the DNA is TGTGCCACCAGCAAGGAAAGGGTCCAGGGGGATAGGGCCAAAAACATTCAGTACTTC.